The T cell receptor (beta chain) described here comes from a study of T cell responses to AZD1222 COVID-19 vaccine. Researchers grouped second doses given at about 4 or about 12 weeks into one pool. General study points: The study sampled repertoires only after the peak T cell response.

Germline lookup yields CDR1 MNHEY and CDR2 SVGEGT. The V gene end was trimmed by 5 bases and the J gene end by 4 bases; junction bases not matched to a gene: 7. The CDR3 sequence is 15 residues long. Sequenced by immunoSEQ multiplex PCR; TCRdb stores in-frame clones only, minus some. This sample yields roughly 120,000 clones, of which roughly 90% are seen a single time; about 8% belongs to the top ten. Details on this clone: No antigen is known for it.

The chain has TRBV6-2 or TRBV6-3 and TRBJ1-5, with 8 positions matching TRBD1. The specimen was peripheral blood, collected 28 days after the second AZD1222 dose. This receptor was taken from an adult who received the AZD1222 COVID-19 vaccine. This chain's CDR3 is CASSRDRRFNQPQHF. The CDR3 DNA reads as TGTGCCAGCAGTAGGGACAGGCGATTTAATCAGCCCCAGCATTTT.